The present entry profiles one T cell receptor (beta chain) with its context. The sample is drawn from a study of blood T cell repertoires in COVID-19. Study-level background: PBMCs, B-cell-depleted T cells, or T cells were the source of the cDNA or gDNA that made up the material.

Study processing details: Scientists estimated how many nucleated cells there were by amplifying reference gene primers. Sequencing used immunoSEQ multiplex PCR; TCRdb keeps in-frame clones, though not all of them. That table is the source of V, J and clone size, and D and trimming were worked out from the DNA. The table records 150,000 to 200,000 clones, approximately 81% of them present only once. Trimming cost V 1 base and J 9 bases, with 16 bases left between them. The CDR3 consists of 16 residues. Germline V gives CDR1 SGHDN, CDR2 FVKESK. The clonotype originates from a human donor with acute or convalescent COVID-19. The donor label of this sample is uncertain. The rearrangement links TRBV14 to TRBJ1-6; D is possibly TRBD1 (5 bases). The sequencing sample was made of peripheral blood. CDR3: CASSQVGHPLRSPLHF. CDR3 DNA: TGTGCCAGCAGCCAAGTCGGACACCCATTACGTTCACCCCTCCACTTT.